Listed here is a single T cell receptor beta chain. These data belong to a study of human T cells and chemical hapten exposure. The time point is: pre-sensitization, week 0. The treatment denotes: therapeutic diphenylcyclopropenone sensitization with weekly scalp DPC. The CDR3 runs to 11 residues. Between the trimmed V and J ends, which lost 11 bases and 0 bases, there was a span of 7 bases. The germline V gene encodes CDR1 MDHEN and CDR2 SYDVKM. TCRdb reprocessed the RACE reads via MiXCR and lists one record per CDR3 protein. This table holds about 180,000 distinct CDR3 sequences, roughly 30% found once.

V is TRBV28 and J is TRBJ1-2, with a possible D match to TRBD1 (5 bases). The source material was whole blood, sampled in connection with sensitization to the hapten diphenylcyclopropenone (DPC). The receptor was isolated from a woman aged 30 to 39 with alopecia areata. Some clones in this sample may be carry-over from other donors' samples. The CDR3, as DNA: TGTGCCGTGGGGGCTAACTATGGCTACACCTTC. Translated, it gives CAVGANYGYTF.